This T cell receptor (beta chain) was found in a study of Graves' ophthalmopathy and Graves' hyperthyroidism. CDR3 length: 12 amino acids. CDR1 and CDR2 (germline): ENHRY, SYGVKD. TCR beta CDR3 regions were amplified from RNA transcripts. A first-round RT-PCR used HTBI primers, followed by a second-round multiplex PCR. TCRdb recomputed calls from the multiplex PCR reads with MiXCR, one row per CDR3 protein. The table records over a million distinct CDR3 sequences, 36% of them present only once. Each diagnosis was determined on the basis of clinical symptoms, serum thyroxine, TRAb, thyroid ultrasound and orbital computed tomography. This clonotype was observed a single time. An end of the junction does not agree with germline; a read error may underlie this.

The sequence came from an adult man with Graves' hyperthyroidism. The chain uses TRBV10-3 and TRBJ2-2, with a possible D match to TRBD2 (5 bases). Sequencing was carried out using peripheral blood or thyroid tissue (not recorded which). CDR3 in amino acids: CATRRETGELSW. CDR3 sequence (DNA): TGTGCCACCCGCAGAGAGACCGGGGAGCTGTCTTGG.